This T cell receptor (beta chain) was retrieved from a study of HIV-infected children after antiretroviral therapy interruption. Germline loops: CDR1 SGHRS, CDR2 YFSETQ. Trimming shortened V by 1 base and J by 5 bases, and 7 bases separated the two germline ends. The CDR3 has 13 residues. As to treatment: PENTA 11 planned treatment interruption arm or continuous ART arm. This clonotype has a count of ten or more. Unique molecular identifiers were included in an RNA-based 3' RACE TCR library. TCRdb ran MiXCR on the 3' RACE reads and lists one entry per CDR3 protein. This table holds tens of thousands of distinct CDR3 sequences, around 4.1% found once.

The source is a pool of human donors with HIV. This specimen consisted of CD45RA+ CD4+ T cells from PBMCs, pooled from several time points, obtained from a donor given antiretroviral therapy, either interrupted or continuous. Documented subset: naive CD4+ CD45RA+ CD45RO- T cells. The chain recombines TRBV5-1 with TRBJ2-1, with D maybe TRBD2 (5 bases). In DNA form, the CDR3 reads TGCGCCAGCAGCTTGCCCGGGAACAATGAGCAGTTCTTC. This translates into CASSLPGNNEQFF.